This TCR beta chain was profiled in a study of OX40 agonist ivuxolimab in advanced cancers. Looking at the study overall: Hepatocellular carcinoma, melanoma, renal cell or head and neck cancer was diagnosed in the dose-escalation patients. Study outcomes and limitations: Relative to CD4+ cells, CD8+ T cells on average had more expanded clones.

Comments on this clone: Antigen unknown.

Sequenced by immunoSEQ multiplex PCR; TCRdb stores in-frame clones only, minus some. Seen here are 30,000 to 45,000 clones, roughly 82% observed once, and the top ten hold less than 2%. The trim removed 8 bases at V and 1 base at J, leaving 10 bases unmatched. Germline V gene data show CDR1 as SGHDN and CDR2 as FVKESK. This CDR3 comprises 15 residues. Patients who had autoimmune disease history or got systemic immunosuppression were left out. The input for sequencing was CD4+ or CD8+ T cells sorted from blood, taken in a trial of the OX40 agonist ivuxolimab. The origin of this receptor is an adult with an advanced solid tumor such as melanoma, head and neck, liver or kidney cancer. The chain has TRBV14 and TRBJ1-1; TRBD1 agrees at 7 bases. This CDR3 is CASSRDRIRNTEAFF. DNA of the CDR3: TGTGCCAGCTCCCGGGACAGAATTCGGAACACTGAAGCTTTCTTT.